A selection of T cell receptor beta chains follows, all from one sample in a study of blood T cells in healthy people across ages. TCRdb re-called the 5' RACE reads with MiXCR, one entry per CDR3 protein. The data show 1.5 million to 2 million distinct CDR3 sequences, about 50% seen once. The source material was blood. Receptors were obtained from a woman in her thirties or forties in good health. Each CDR3 is given with its conserved first and last residue. A D gene is named only where the DNA matches it firmly. Only part of the rows carry a size: once, few, many, or a class if the clone is expanded.

D: NA
V: TRBV29-1
size: NA
J: TRBJ2-1
CDR3: CSARQPSCNEQFF
DNA: TGCAGCGCCCGACAGCCTTCCTGCAATGAGCAGTTCTTC

D: NA
V: TRBV2
size: NA
J: TRBJ2-7
CDR3: CASGREYEQYF
DNA: TGTGCCAGCGGCCGGGAATACGAGCAGTACTTC

D: TRBD1
V: TRBV7-2
size: NA
J: TRBJ1-6
CDR3: CASSRDRGSLSPLHF
DNA: TGTGCCAGCAGTAGAGACAGGGGCTCGCTTTCACCCCTCCACTTT

D: TRBD1
V: TRBV13
size: NA
J: TRBJ1-1
CDR3: CASSSTRDSLNTEAFF
DNA: TGTGCCAGCAGCTCTACGAGGGACAGTTTGAACACTGAAGCTTTCTTT

D: TRBD1
V: TRBV20-1
size: NA
J: TRBJ1-1
CDR3: CRSGQITEAFF
DNA: TGCAGGTCGGGACAGATCACTGAAGCTTTCTTT

D: NA
V: TRBV6-6
size: NA
J: TRBJ2-1
CDR3: CASRELRSSYNEQFF
DNA: TGTGCCAGCCGAGAGTTGAGGAGCTCCTACAATGAGCAGTTCTTC

D: NA
V: TRBV6-2/TRBV6-3
size: NA
J: TRBJ2-7
CDR3: CASSRSSYSSYNEQYF
DNA: TGTGCCAGCAGCCGATCTAGTTATAGCTCCTACAATGAGCAGTACTTC

D: NA
V: TRBV6-5
size: NA
J: TRBJ2-3
CDR3: CASSYKDSRTDTQYF
DNA: TGTGCCAGCAGTTATAAGGACAGCCGCACAGATACGCAGTATTTT

D: NA
V: TRBV4-2
size: NA
J: TRBJ2-3
CDR3: CASTHLAAGGSTDTQYF
DNA: TGTGCCAGCACACACCTCGCCGCCGGGGGCAGCACAGATACGCAGTATTTT

D: NA
V: TRBV27
size: NA
J: TRBJ2-1
CDR3: CASSYKERDEQFF
DNA: TGTGCCAGCAGTTATAAGGAGAGGGATGAGCAGTTCTTC

D: TRBD1
V: TRBV28
size: NA
J: TRBJ2-7
CDR3: CASRSPGQGSWEQYF
DNA: TGTGCCAGCAGAAGTCCGGGACAGGGGTCGTGGGAGCAGTACTTC

D: NA
V: TRBV12-5
size: few
J: TRBJ1-2
CDR3: CASGLSIGGTNYGYTF
DNA: TGTGCTAGTGGTTTGTCAATAGGAGGAACTAACTATGGCTACACCTTC

D: TRBD2
V: TRBV24-1
size: NA
J: TRBJ2-1
CDR3: CATSVRGLAGGMKQFF
DNA: TGTGCCACCAGCGTTAGGGGACTAGCGGGGGGAATGAAGCAGTTCTTC

D: NA
V: TRBV12-3/TRBV12-4
size: few
J: TRBJ1-2
CDR3: CASSSLTQDTF
DNA: TGTGCCAGCAGTTCCTTGACACAGGACACCTTC

D: TRBD1
V: TRBV7-3
size: NA
J: TRBJ1-2
CDR3: CASSPRGGADGYTF
DNA: TGTGCCAGCAGCCCCAGGGGGGGCGCTGATGGCTACACCTTC

D: NA
V: TRBV15
size: NA
J: TRBJ2-3
CDR3: CATSQFGDTQYF
DNA: TGTGCCACCAGTCAGTTCGGAGATACGCAGTATTTT

D: TRBD1
V: TRBV2
size: few
J: TRBJ2-3
CDR3: CASGSGQATDTQYF
DNA: TGTGCCAGCGGTTCGGGACAGGCCACAGATACGCAGTATTTT

D: NA
V: TRBV9
size: NA
J: TRBJ2-7
CDR3: CASSVGGRTYEQYF
DNA: TGTGCCAGCAGCGTAGGAGGGAGGACCTACGAGCAGTACTTC

D: NA
V: TRBV20-1
size: NA
J: TRBJ1-1
CDR3: CSARLTGLNTEAFF
DNA: TGCAGTGCTAGACTTACAGGGCTGAACACTGAAGCTTTCTTT

D: NA
V: TRBV7-9
size: NA
J: TRBJ1-2
CDR3: CASRRADNYGYTF
DNA: TGTGCCAGCAGGCGAGCAGATAACTATGGCTACACCTTC

D: NA
V: TRBV9
size: NA
J: TRBJ1-2
CDR3: CASSVGIGASNYGYTF
DNA: TGTGCCAGCAGCGTTGGTATCGGAGCCTCTAACTATGGCTACACCTTC

D: NA
V: TRBV6-6
size: few
J: TRBJ2-5
CDR3: CASNPPPPRDQETQYF
DNA: TGTGCCAGCAATCCGCCCCCCCCACGGGACCAAGAGACCCAGTACTTC

D: TRBD1
V: TRBV7-3
size: NA
J: TRBJ2-1
CDR3: CASSRTSPGTGSRNEQFF
DNA: TGTGCCAGCAGCCGGACAAGTCCCGGGACAGGGTCTCGCAATGAGCAGTTCTTC

D: TRBD1
V: TRBV7-8
size: NA
J: TRBJ2-7
CDR3: CASSHLWTGNYEQYF
DNA: TGTGCCAGCAGCCACCTATGGACAGGGAACTACGAGCAGTACTTC

D: NA
V: TRBV12-5
size: NA
J: TRBJ2-3
CDR3: CASGLDGTKSTDTQYF
DNA: TGTGCTAGTGGTTTGGACGGGACGAAGAGCACAGATACGCAGTATTTT

D: NA
V: TRBV4-3
size: NA
J: TRBJ2-3
CDR3: CASSLFRDLTDTQYF
DNA: TGCGCCAGCAGCCTCTTCCGGGACCTCACAGATACGCAGTATTTT

D: TRBD1
V: TRBV24-1
size: NA
J: TRBJ2-3
CDR3: CATGDSSSTDTQYF
DNA: TGTGCCACCGGGGACAGTTCGAGCACAGATACGCAGTATTTT

D: NA
V: TRBV6-5
size: NA
J: TRBJ2-1
CDR3: CASSYSRGHEQFF
DNA: TGTGCCAGCAGTTACTCGAGGGGCCATGAGCAGTTCTTC

D: NA
V: TRBV18
size: NA
J: TRBJ1-5
CDR3: CASSPVQGNQPQHF
DNA: TGTGCCAGCTCACCAGTGCAAGGGAATCAGCCCCAGCATTTT

D: NA
V: TRBV24-1
size: once
J: TRBJ2-3
CDR3: CATSLRTSTDTQYF
DNA: TGTGCCACCAGTCTGAGGACTAGCACAGATACGCAGTATTTT

D: NA
V: TRBV20-1
size: few
J: TRBJ1-2
CDR3: CSAPPGGGYTF
DNA: TGCAGTGCTCCTCCAGGAGGAGGCTACACCTTC

D: NA
V: TRBV21-1
size: NA
J: TRBJ2-1
CDR3: CASPQAGPSHEQFF
DNA: TGTGCCAGCCCGCAAGCGGGCCCATCCCATGAGCAGTTCTTC

D: TRBD1
V: TRBV28
size: NA
J: TRBJ2-7
CDR3: CASSTTGVPYEQYF
DNA: TGTGCCAGCAGTACTACAGGGGTTCCCTACGAGCAGTACTTC

D: TRBD1
V: TRBV9
size: few
J: TRBJ2-1
CDR3: CASSRGTGGLEFF
DNA: TGTGCCAGCAGCAGGGGGACAGGGGGCCTGGAGTTCTTC

D: TRBD1
V: TRBV12-3/TRBV12-4
size: many
J: TRBJ2-3
CDR3: CASNPGQGTDTQYF
DNA: TGTGCCAGCAACCCGGGACAGGGTACAGATACGCAGTATTTT

D: NA
V: TRBV5-5
size: NA
J: TRBJ2-5
CDR3: CASSLWTDLQETQYF
DNA: TGTGCCAGCAGCCTGTGGACAGATCTCCAAGAGACCCAGTACTTC

D: NA
V: TRBV7-9
size: few
J: TRBJ2-5
CDR3: CASSLYSETQYF
DNA: TGTGCCAGCAGCCTGTACTCTGAGACCCAGTACTTC

D: NA
V: TRBV21-1
size: NA
J: TRBJ1-6
CDR3: CASSKVDRDAAQNSPLHF
DNA: TGTGCCAGCAGCAAAGTTGATCGGGACGCCGCACAGAATTCACCCCTCCACTTT

D: NA
V: TRBV20-1
size: NA
J: TRBJ1-1
CDR3: CSARDRQMNTEAFF
DNA: TGCAGTGCTAGAGATAGGCAAATGAACACTGAAGCTTTCTTT

D: TRBD1
V: TRBV12-3/TRBV12-4
size: few
J: TRBJ1-1
CDR3: CASNLDRARNTEAFF
DNA: TGTGCCAGCAACCTGGACAGGGCGCGGAACACTGAAGCTTTCTTT

D: TRBD1
V: TRBV9
size: NA
J: TRBJ1-6
CDR3: CASSARDSTSPLHF
DNA: TGTGCCAGCAGCGCCCGGGACAGTACTTCACCCCTCCACTTT

D: TRBD1
V: TRBV14
size: NA
J: TRBJ2-3
CDR3: CASSQAPGQLTDTQYF
DNA: TGTGCCAGCAGCCAAGCTCCGGGACAGCTCACAGATACGCAGTATTTT

D: NA
V: TRBV20-1
size: NA
J: TRBJ2-7
CDR3: CSVTGQSTGEQYF
DNA: TGCAGTGTTACCGGACAGTCTACGGGGGAGCAGTACTTC

D: TRBD2
V: TRBV7-2
size: few
J: TRBJ2-5
CDR3: CASNEAGGPKETQYF
DNA: TGTGCCAGCAACGAAGCGGGGGGGCCGAAAGAGACCCAGTACTTC

D: TRBD2
V: TRBV25-1
size: NA
J: TRBJ2-5
CDR3: CAGSAGDPRETQYF
DNA: TGTGCCGGCAGTGCGGGGGACCCACGAGAGACCCAGTACTTC

D: TRBD1
V: TRBV20-1
size: once
J: TRBJ1-1
CDR3: CSAPRQGGGMNTEAFF
DNA: TGCAGTGCACCGCGGCAGGGGGGTGGGATGAACACTGAAGCTTTCTTT

D: TRBD2
V: TRBV5-1
size: NA
J: TRBJ2-1
CDR3: CASSLSGLAGGPNEQFF
DNA: TGCGCCAGCAGCTTGTCGGGACTAGCGGGGGGGCCCAATGAGCAGTTCTTC

D: NA
V: TRBV5-1
size: NA
J: TRBJ1-2
CDR3: CASSLDTQTDGYTF
DNA: TGCGCCAGCAGCTTGGACACCCAAACGGATGGCTACACCTTC

D: NA
V: TRBV4-1
size: few
J: TRBJ1-2
CDR3: CASSQDGVADSDGYTF
DNA: TGCGCCAGCAGCCAAGACGGGGTGGCGGATTCCGATGGCTACACCTTC

D: NA
V: TRBV20-1
size: NA
J: TRBJ2-7
CDR3: CSALQWRDSLYEQYF
DNA: TGCAGTGCGCTCCAATGGAGGGACAGCCTCTACGAGCAGTACTTC

D: TRBD1
V: TRBV7-2
size: NA
J: TRBJ2-3
CDR3: CASSLSGGDAKEGDMYF
DNA: TGTGCCAGCAGCTTATCAGGGGGCGACGCAAAGGAAGGGGATATGTATTTT

D: NA
V: TRBV7-8
size: NA
J: TRBJ1-2
CDR3: CASSLDRVGGGYTF
DNA: TGTGCCAGCAGCTTAGACAGGGTGGGCGGCGGCTACACCTTC

D: NA
V: TRBV7-2
size: NA
J: TRBJ2-3
CDR3: CASSFRETDTQYF
DNA: TGTGCCAGCAGCTTTCGGGAGACAGATACGCAGTATTTT

D: NA
V: TRBV11-3
size: NA
J: TRBJ2-3
CDR3: CAISHQGDTQYF
DNA: TGTGCCATCAGCCACCAGGGAGATACGCAGTATTTT

D: NA
V: TRBV9
size: NA
J: TRBJ2-5
CDR3: CASSVGPGMGETQYF
DNA: TGTGCCAGCAGCGTAGGTCCGGGTATGGGGGAGACCCAGTACTTC

D: TRBD1
V: TRBV28
size: few
J: TRBJ2-7
CDR3: CASTSSGTGLVEQYF
DNA: TGTGCCAGCACTTCCTCCGGGACAGGGCTGGTCGAGCAGTACTTC

D: NA
V: TRBV28
size: NA
J: TRBJ1-1
CDR3: CASSNQGQVVGAFF
DNA: TGTGCCAGCAGTAACCAAGGGCAGGTCGTTGGGGCTTTCTTT

D: NA
V: TRBV6-5
size: NA
J: TRBJ2-5
CDR3: CASSYLTGLETQYF
DNA: TGTGCCAGCAGTTACCTCACGGGGTTGGAGACCCAGTACTTC

D: NA
V: TRBV27
size: once
J: TRBJ1-2
CDR3: CASSSGGGYYGYTF
DNA: TGTGCCAGCAGTTCTGGGGGTGGGTACTATGGCTACACCTTC

D: NA
V: TRBV10-3
size: many
J: TRBJ2-5
CDR3: CAISGLAQGTETQYF
DNA: TGTGCCATCAGTGGCCTAGCCCAAGGGACCGAGACCCAGTACTTC